The entry below gives a single T cell receptor beta chain sequence along with its context. The assay was immunoSEQ multiplex PCR, and TCRdb's table has in-frame clones only and misses some. Counted here are about 160,000 clones, over 75% occurring once; the ten biggest clones make up under 13%. The data originate from a study of blood T cell repertoires in COVID-19. Study-level information: Donors in the United States, Italy and Spain gave samples during acute or convalescent COVID-19.

This CDR3 contains 13 residues. Germline V gene lookup returns CDR1 MDHEN and CDR2 SYDVKM. V lost 6 bases and J 6 bases, leaving 11 bases between the germline ends. The source material was peripheral blood. The V gene is TRBV28, the J gene TRBJ2-2; D possibly corresponds to TRBD2 (6 bases). The receptor comes from a human donor in a cohort sampled during active COVID-19. Here the CDR3 reads CASRVPGAGELFF. Here the CDR3 DNA reads TGTGCCAGCAGGGTTCCGGGGGCCGGGGAGCTGTTTTTT.